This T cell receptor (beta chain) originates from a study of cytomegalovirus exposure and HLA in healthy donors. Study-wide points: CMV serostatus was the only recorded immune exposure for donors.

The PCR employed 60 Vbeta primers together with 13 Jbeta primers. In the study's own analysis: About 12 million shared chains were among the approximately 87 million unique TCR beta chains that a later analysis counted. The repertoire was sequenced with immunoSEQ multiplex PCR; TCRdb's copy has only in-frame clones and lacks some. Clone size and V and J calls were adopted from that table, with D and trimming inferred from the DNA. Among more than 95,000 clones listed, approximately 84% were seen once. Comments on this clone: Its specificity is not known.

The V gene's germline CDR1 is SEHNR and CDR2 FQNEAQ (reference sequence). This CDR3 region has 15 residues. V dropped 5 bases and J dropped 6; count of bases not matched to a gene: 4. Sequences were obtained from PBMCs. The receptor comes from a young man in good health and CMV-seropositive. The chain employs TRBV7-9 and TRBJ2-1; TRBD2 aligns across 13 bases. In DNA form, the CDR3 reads TGTGCCAGCAGCCAGACTAGCGGGGGGAGCAATGAGCAGTTCTTC. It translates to CASSQTSGGSNEQFF.